These 3 T cell receptor beta chains came from one sample sequenced in a study of T cell repertoires in cytomegalovirus infection. No antigen has been identified for these receptors. From the reads, TCRdb called clonotypes with MiXCR, one entry per CDR3 protein. In the table there are around 78,000 distinct CDR3 sequences, 24% of which are singletons. The sample consisted of CD8+ T cells from cultured PBMCs, taken from culture after CMV antigen stimulation. The receptors were sampled from a human donor in good health (CMV status not recorded). Some clones in this sample may be carry-over from other donors' samples.

This clonotype was detected many times. V gene TRBV28 combines with J gene TRBJ1-1, with D hard to call. The CDR3 has 14 amino acids. Germline V CDR1 and CDR2: MDHEN, SYDVKM. The V end was cut by 4 bases, the J end by 3 bases, with 12 bases between. The CDR3 reads CASSWRLSDTEAFF. The CDR3 DNA sequence: TGTGCCAGCAGTTGGCGGCTAAGCGACACTGAAGCTTTCTTT.

There are a few counts of this clonotype. This chain connects TRBV14 to TRBJ2-3, with 7 nucleotides matching TRBD2. J was trimmed by 0 bases and V by 3 bases; bases with no gene match: 6. Germline V gene data show CDR1 as SGHDN and CDR2 as FVKESK. The CDR3 loop spans 16 amino acids. The CDR3 region has the DNA TGTGCCAGCAGCCAGCGGGAGAGTTCTAGCACAGATACGCAGTATTTT. Protein: CASSQRESSSTDTQYF.

This clonotype was counted only a few times. The chain employs TRBV27 and TRBJ2-6; D not certain. V gave up 6 bases and J gave up 2 bases, with 11 bases separating them. Germline CDR1 MNHEY, CDR2 SMNVEV (reference sequence). This CDR3 has 15 amino acids. The CDR3 coding sequence is TGTGCCAGCAGCCTCGCCTCCCCTGGGGCCAACGTCCTGACTTTC. Amino acids: CASSLASPGANVLTF.